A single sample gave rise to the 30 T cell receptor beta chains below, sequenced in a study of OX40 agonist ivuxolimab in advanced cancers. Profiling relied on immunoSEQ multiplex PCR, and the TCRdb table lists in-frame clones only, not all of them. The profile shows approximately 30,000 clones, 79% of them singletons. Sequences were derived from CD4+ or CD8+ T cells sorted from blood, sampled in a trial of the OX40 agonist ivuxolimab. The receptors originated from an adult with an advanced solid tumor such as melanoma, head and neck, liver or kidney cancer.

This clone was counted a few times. This CDR3 is CASSLTLGERDGYTF. As DNA, the CDR3 is TGTGCCAGCAGCTTGACTTTGGGGGAGAGGGATGGCTACACCTTC. The V gene is TRBV7-8, the J gene TRBJ1-2; D possibly corresponds to TRBD1 (5 bases). Germline CDR1 is SGHVS and CDR2 is FQNEAQ. Trimming took off 3 bases at V and 6 bases at J, with 17 bases between the two ends. The CDR3 contains 15 residues.

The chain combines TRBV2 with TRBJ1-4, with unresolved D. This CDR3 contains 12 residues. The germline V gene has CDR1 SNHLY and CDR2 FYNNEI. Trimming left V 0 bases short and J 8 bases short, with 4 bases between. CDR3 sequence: CASSEAWEKLFF. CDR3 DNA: TGTGCCAGCAGTGAAGCCTGGGAAAAACTGTTTTTT.

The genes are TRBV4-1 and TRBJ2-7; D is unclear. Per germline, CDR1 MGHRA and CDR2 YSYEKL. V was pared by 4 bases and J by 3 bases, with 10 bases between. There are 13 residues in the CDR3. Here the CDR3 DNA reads TGCGCCAGCAGCCTTACGACCAGCTACGAGCAGTACTTC. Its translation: CASSLTTSYEQYF.

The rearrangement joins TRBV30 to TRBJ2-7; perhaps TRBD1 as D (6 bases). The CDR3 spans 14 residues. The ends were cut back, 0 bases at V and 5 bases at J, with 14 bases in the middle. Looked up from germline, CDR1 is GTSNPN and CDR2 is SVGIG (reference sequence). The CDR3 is CAWSVYGRGHEQYF. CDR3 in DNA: TGTGCCTGGAGTGTATACGGCAGGGGTCACGAGCAGTACTTC.

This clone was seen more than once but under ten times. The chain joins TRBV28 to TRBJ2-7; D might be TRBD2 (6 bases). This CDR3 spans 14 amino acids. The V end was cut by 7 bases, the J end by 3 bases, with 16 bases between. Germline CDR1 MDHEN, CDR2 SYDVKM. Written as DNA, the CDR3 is TGTGCCAGCAACGGACTAATGGGGAACTACGAGCAGTACTTC. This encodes CASNGLMGNYEQYF.

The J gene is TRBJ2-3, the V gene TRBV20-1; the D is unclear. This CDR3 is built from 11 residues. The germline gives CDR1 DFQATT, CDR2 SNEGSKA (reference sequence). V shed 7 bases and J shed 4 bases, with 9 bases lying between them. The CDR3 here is CSVHNSDTQYF. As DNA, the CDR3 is TGCAGTGTCCACAACTCAGATACGCAGTATTTT.

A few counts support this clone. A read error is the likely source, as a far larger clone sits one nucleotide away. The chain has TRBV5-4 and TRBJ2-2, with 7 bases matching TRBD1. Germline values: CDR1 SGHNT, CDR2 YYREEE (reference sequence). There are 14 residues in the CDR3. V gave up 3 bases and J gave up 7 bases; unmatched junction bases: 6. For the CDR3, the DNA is TGTGCCAGCAGCTCCGACAGGGCGGACGGGGAGCTGTTTTTT. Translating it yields CASSSDRADGELFF.

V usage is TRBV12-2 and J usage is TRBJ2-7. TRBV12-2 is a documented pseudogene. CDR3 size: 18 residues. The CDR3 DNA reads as TGTGCAAGTCGCTTAGGTAGAGGATATAAGGGTACCCTCTACGAGCAGTACTTC. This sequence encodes CASRLGRGYKGTLYEQYF.

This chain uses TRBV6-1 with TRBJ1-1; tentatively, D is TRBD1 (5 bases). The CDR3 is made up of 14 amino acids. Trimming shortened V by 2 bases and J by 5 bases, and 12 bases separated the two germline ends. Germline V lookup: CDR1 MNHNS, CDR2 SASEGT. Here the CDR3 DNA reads TGTGCCAGCAGTGAAATGCCAGGGTATACTGAAGCTTTCTTT. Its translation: CASSEMPGYTEAFF.

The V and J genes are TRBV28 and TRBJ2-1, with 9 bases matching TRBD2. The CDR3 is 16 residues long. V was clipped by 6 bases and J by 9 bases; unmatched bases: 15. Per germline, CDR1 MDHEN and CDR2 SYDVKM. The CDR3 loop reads CASSSLGGRASGEQFF. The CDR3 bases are TGTGCCAGCAGCAGTCTGGGCGGGAGGGCCTCAGGTGAGCAGTTCTTC.

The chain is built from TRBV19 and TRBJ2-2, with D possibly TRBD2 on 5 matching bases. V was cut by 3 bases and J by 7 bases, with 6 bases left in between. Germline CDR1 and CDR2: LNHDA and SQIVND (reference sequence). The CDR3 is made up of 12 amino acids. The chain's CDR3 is CASSIGGGELFF. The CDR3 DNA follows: TGTGCCAGTAGTATCGGAGGCGGGGAGCTGTTTTTT. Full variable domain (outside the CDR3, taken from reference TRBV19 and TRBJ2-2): DGGITQSPKYLFRKEGQNVTLSCEQNLNHDAMYWYRQDPGQGLRLIYYSQIVNDFQKGDIAEGYSVSREKKESFPLTVTSAQKNPTAFYLCASSIGGGELFFGEGSRLTVL.

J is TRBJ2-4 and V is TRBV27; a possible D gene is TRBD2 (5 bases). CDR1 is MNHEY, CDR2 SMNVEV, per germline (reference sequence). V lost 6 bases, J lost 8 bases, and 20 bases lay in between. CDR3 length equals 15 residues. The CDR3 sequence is CASRSDLGLNYIQYF. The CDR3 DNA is TGTGCCAGCAGGTCCGACCTCGGACTGAACTACATTCAGTACTTC.

Written as DNA, the CDR3 is TGTGCCTGGAGTTCAGGACAACGGAAGACCCAGTACTTC. The encoded protein is CAWSSGQRKTQYF. The genes are TRBV30 and TRBJ2-5; D possibly corresponds to TRBD1 (5 bases). Germline V gives CDR1 GTSNPN, CDR2 SVGIG (reference sequence). V dropped 2 bases and J dropped 6 bases, with 13 bases sitting between them. The CDR3 length is 13 residues.

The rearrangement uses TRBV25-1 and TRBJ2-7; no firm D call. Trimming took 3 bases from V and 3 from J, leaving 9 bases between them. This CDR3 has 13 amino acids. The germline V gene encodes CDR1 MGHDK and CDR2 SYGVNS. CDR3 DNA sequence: TGTGCCAGCAGTGAGATAGGGTACTACGAGCAGTACTTC. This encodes CASSEIGYYEQYF.

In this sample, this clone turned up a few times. This chain's CDR3 is CASSLVAGYEQYF. The DNA for the CDR3 is TGTGCCAGCAGCTTGGTTGCGGGCTACGAGCAGTACTTC. The rearrangement links TRBV5-5 to TRBJ2-7; TRBD2 might be the D (5 bases). The CDR3 is 13 amino acids. Between the trimmed V and J ends, which lost 0 bases and 3 bases, there was a span of 7 bases. CDR1 and CDR2 from the germline V gene are SGHKS and YYEKEE (reference sequence). The full variable domain, completed using reference TRBV5-5 and TRBJ2-7, is DAGVTQSPTHLIKTRGQQVTLRCSPISGHKSVSWYQQVLGQGPQFIFQYYEKEERGRGNFPDRFSARQFPNYSSELNVNALLLGDSALYLCASSLVAGYEQYFGPGTRLTVT.

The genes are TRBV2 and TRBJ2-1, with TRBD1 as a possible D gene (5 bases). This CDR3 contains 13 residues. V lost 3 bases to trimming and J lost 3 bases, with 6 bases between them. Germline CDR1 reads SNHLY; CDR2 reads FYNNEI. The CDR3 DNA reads TGTGCCAGCAGTGATACAGGCTACAATGAGCAGTTCTTC. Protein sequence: CASSDTGYNEQFF.

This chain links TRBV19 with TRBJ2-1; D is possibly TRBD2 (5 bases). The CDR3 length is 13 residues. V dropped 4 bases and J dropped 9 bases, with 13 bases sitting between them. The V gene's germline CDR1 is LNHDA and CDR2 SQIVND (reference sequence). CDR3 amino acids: CASSNHLRAEQFF. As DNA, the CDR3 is TGTGCCAGTAGTAATCATCTGAGGGCTGAGCAGTTCTTC.

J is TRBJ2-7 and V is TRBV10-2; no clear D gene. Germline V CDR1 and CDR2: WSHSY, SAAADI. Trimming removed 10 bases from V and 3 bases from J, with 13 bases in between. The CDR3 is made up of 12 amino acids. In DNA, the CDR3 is TGCGCCATAAAGGACGGATACTACGAGCAGTACTTC. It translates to CAIKDGYYEQYF.

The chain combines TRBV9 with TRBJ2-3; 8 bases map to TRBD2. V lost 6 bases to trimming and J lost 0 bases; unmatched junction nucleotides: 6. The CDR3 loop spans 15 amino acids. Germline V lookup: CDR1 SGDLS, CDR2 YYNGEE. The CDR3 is CASTTSGASTDTQYF. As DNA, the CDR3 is TGTGCCAGCACTACTAGCGGAGCTAGCACAGATACGCAGTATTTT.

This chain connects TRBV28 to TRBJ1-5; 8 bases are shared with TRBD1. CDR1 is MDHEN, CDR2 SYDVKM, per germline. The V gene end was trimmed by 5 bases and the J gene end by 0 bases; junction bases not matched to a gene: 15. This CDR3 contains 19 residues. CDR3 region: CASSRIYDLGQDSNQPQHF. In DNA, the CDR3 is TGTGCCAGCAGTCGGATTTATGACTTGGGACAGGATAGCAATCAGCCCCAGCATTTT.

DNA for the CDR3: TGTGCCAGCAGCGTTGATCGGGTTTCCTACGAGCAGTACTTC. As protein: CASSVDRVSYEQYF. J is TRBJ2-7 and V is TRBV9; unclear D gene. The CDR3 is made up of 14 amino acids. Between the trimmed V and J ends, which lost 2 bases and 1 base, there was a span of 10 bases. CDR1 is SGDLS, CDR2 YYNGEE, per germline.

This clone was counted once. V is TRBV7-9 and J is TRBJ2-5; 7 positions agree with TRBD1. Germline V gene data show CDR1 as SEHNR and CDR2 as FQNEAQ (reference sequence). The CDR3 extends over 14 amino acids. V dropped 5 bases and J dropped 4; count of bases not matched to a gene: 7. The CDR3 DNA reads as TGTGCCAGCAGCCCGCGACAGGGCTTAGAGACCCAGTACTTC. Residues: CASSPRQGLETQYF.

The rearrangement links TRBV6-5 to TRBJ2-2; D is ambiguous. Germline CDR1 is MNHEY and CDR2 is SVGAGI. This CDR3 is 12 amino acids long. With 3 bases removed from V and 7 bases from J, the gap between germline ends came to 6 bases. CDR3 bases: TGTGCCAGCAGTTATGGGGTCGGGGAGCTGTTTTTT. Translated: CASSYGVGELFF.

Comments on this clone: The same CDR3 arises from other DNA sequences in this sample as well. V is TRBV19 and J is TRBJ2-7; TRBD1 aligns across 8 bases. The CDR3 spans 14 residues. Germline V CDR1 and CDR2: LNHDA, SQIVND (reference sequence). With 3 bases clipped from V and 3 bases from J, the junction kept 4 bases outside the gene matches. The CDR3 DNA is TGTGCCAGTAGTATTGGGACAGGACTCTACGAGCAGTACTTC. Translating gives CASSIGTGLYEQYF.

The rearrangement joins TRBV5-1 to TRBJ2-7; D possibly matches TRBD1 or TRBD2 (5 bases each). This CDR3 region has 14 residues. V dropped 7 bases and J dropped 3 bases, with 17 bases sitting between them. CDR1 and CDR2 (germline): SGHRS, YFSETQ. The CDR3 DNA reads TGCGCCAGCGGGACGGCGGCGGCGAACTACGAGCAGTACTTC. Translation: CASGTAAANYEQYF.

The CDR3: CASSVVPGQGERTEAFF. CDR3 coding DNA: TGTGCCAGCAGCGTAGTCCCAGGACAGGGAGAGAGGACTGAAGCTTTCTTT. V gene TRBV9 combines with J gene TRBJ1-1; 8 bases fit TRBD1. The CDR3 is 17 residues long. Losses at the gene ends were 0 bases for V and 5 bases for J; bases not matched to a gene: 12. Germline V gives CDR1 SGDLS, CDR2 YYNGEE.

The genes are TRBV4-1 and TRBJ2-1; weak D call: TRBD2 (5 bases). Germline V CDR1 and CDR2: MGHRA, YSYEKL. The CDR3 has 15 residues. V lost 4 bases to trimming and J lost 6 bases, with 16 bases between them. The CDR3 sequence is CASSRSIGNSNEQFF. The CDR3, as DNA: TGCGCCAGCAGCCGAAGTATCGGGAATAGCAATGAGCAGTTCTTC.

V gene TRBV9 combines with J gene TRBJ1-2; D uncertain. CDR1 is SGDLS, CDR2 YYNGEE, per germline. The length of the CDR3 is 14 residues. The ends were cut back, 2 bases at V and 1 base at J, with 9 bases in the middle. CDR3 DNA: TGTGCCAGCAGCGTTCACGGCAATAACTATGGCTACACCTTC. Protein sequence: CASSVHGNNYGYTF.

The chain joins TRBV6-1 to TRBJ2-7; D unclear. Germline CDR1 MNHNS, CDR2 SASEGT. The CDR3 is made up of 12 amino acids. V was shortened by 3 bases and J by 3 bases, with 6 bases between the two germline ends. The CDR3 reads CASSDTNYEQYF. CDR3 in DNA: TGTGCCAGCAGTGATACTAACTACGAGCAGTACTTC.

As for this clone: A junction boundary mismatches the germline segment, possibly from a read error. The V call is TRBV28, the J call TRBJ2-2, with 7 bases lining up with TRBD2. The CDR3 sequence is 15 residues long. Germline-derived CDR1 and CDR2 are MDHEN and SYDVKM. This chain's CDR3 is CASSWTGRNAGELFF. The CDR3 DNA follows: TGTGCCAGCAGCTGGACCGGGAGGAACGCCGGGGAGCTGTTTTTT.